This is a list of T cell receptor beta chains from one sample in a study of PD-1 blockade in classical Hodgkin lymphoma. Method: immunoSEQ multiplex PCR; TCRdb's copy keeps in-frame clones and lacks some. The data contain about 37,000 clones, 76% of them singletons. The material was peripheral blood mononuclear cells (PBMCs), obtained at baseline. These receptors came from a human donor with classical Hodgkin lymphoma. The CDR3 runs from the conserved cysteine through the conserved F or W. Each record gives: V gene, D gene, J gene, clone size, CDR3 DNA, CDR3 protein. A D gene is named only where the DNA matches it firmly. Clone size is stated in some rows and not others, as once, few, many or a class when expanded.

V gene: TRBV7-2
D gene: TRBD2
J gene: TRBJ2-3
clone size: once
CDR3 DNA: TGTGCCAGCAGCTTAGTTCGCGGGAGCCGAGCAGATACGCAGTATTTT
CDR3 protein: CASSLVRGSRADTQYF

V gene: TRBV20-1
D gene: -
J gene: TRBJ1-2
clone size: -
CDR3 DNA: TGCAGTGCTACAATTACCCCCCTCTACACCTTC
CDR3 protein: CSATITPLYTF

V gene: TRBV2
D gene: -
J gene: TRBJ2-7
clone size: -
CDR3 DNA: TGTGCCAGCAGTGATAGGGGACGGGCGAGGTACGAGCAGTACTTC
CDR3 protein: CASSDRGRARYEQYF

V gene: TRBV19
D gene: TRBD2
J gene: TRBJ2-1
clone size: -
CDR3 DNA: TGTGCCAGTAGTAAAGGACTAGCGGGACCTAGTCTATACAATGAGCAGTTCTTC
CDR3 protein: CASSKGLAGPSLYNEQFF

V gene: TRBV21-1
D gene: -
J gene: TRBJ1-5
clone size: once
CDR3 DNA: TGTGCCAGCAGCAAAGGGACTTCTCATAGCAATCAGCCCCAGCATTTT
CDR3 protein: CASSKGTSHSNQPQHF

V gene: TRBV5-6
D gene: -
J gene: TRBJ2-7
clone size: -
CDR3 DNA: TGTGCCAGCAGCTTGCAACCTGACTCCTACGAGCAGTACTTC
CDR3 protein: CASSLQPDSYEQYF

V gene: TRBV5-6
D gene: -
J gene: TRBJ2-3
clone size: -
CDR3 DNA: TGTGCCAGCAGCTTGCTCCCCGGGGGTAGCGCAGATACGCAGTATTTT
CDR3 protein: CASSLLPGGSADTQYF

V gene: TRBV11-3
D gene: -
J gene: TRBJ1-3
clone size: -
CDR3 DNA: TGTGCCAGCAGCGTTCAGGGATCGAGTGGAAACACCATATATTTT
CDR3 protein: CASSVQGSSGNTIYF

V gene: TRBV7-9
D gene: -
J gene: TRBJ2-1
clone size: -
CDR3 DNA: TGTGCCAGCAGCTTTCTGGCACGGGATGAGCAGTTCTTC
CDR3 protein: CASSFLARDEQFF

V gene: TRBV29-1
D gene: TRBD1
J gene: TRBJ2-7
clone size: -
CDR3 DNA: TGCAGCGGCGGGACAGGGGACGGGGGCGAGCAGTACTTC
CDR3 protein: CSGGTGDGGEQYF

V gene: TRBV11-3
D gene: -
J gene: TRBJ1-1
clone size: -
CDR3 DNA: TGTGCCAGCAGCTTAAGCCTGGATACTGAAGCTTTCTTT
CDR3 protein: CASSLSLDTEAFF

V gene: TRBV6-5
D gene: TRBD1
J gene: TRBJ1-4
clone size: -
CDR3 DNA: TGTGCCAGCAGTTCTTTACCGGGACAGGGGGCGCAGAAACTGTTTTTT
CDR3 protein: CASSSLPGQGAQKLFF

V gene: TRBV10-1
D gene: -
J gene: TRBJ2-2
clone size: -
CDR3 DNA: TGCGCCAGCAGTGAGTTCAGAGCAGGCACCGGGGAGCTGTTTTTT
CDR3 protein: CASSEFRAGTGELFF

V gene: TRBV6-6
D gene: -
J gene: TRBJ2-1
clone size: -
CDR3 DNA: TGTGCCAGCAGTTACTCGGGGCTAGAGCGGAATGAGCAGTTCTTC
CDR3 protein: CASSYSGLERNEQFF

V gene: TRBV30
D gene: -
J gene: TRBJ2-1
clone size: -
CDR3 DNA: TGTGCCTCCCGTCCGTCCTACAATGAGCAGTTCTTC
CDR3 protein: CASRPSYNEQFF

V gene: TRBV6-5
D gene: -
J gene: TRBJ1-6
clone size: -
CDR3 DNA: TGTGCCAGCAGTTACTCGATTAATTCACCCCTCCACTTT
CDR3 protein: CASSYSINSPLHF

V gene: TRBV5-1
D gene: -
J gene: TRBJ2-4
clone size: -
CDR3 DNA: TGCGCCAGCAGCGACAGTGGTCAAAACAACATTCAGTACTTC
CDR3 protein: CASSDSGQNNIQYF

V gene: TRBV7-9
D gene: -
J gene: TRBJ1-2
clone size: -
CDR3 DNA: TGTGCCAGCAGCTTAAGGGGGGATGGCTACACCTTC
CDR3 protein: CASSLRGDGYTF

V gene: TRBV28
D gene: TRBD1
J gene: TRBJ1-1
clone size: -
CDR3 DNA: TGTGCCAGCAGTTTGGCGGGGACAGCGGGCACTGAAGCTTTCTTT
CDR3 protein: CASSLAGTAGTEAFF

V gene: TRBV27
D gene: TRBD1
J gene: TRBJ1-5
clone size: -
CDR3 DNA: TGTGCCAGCAGTTTAGAGGGACAGGGGGCACATCAGCCCCAGCATTTT
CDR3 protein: CASSLEGQGAHQPQHF

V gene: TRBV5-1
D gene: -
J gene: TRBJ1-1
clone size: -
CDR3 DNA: TGCGCCAGCAGCCCAGACGGGGAGAACACTGAAGCTTTCTTT
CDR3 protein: CASSPDGENTEAFF

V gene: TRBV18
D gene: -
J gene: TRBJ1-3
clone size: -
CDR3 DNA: TGTGCCAGCTCACCAATCCCCGGGGGCTCTGGAAACACCATATATTTT
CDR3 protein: CASSPIPGGSGNTIYF

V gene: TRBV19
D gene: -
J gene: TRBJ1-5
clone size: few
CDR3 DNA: TGTGCCAGTAGTATATCTCGATTGTGGGACACTCAGCCCCAGCATTTT
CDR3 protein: CASSISRLWDTQPQHF

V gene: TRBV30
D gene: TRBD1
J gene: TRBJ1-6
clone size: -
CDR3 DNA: TGTGCCTGGAGAGCCGCGTGGACAGGCGAGGCTTCACCCCTCCACTTT
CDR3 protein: CAWRAAWTGEASPLHF

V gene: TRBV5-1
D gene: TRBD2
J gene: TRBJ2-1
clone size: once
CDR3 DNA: TGCGCCAGCAGCCCATTCGGGACTAGCGGGAGGAAGTCCTACAATGAGCAGTTCTTC
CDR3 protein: CASSPFGTSGRKSYNEQFF

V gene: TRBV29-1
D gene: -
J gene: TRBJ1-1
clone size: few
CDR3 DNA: TGCAGCGTTGATGGCAGACAGAACACTGAAGCTTTCTTT
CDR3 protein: CSVDGRQNTEAFF

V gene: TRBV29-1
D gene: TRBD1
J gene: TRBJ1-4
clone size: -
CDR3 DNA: TGCAGCGTTGGGAGACAGGGGAATGAAAAACTGTTTTTT
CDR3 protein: CSVGRQGNEKLFF

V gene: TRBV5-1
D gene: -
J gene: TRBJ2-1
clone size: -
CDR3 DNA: TGCGCCAGCAGCTTGGACCCCTATGAGCAGTTCTTC
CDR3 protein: CASSLDPYEQFF

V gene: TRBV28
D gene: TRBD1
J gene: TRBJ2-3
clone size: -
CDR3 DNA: TGTGCCAGCAGTTCCGGGACAGGGGTCGATACGCAGTATTTT
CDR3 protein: CASSSGTGVDTQYF

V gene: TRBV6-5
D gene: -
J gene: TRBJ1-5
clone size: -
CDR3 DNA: TGTGCCAGCAGTTACTCAGGGATCAGCAATCAGCCCCAGCATTTT
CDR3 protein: CASSYSGISNQPQHF

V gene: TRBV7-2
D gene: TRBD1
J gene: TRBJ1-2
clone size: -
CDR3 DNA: TGTGCCAGCAGCTCATTTGGACAGGGAGTAGACTATGGCTACACCTTC
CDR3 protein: CASSSFGQGVDYGYTF

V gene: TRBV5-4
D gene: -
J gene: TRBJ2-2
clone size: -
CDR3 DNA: TGTGCCAGCAGCTTGGTCAGGGGCACCGGGGAGCTGTTTTTT
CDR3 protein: CASSLVRGTGELFF